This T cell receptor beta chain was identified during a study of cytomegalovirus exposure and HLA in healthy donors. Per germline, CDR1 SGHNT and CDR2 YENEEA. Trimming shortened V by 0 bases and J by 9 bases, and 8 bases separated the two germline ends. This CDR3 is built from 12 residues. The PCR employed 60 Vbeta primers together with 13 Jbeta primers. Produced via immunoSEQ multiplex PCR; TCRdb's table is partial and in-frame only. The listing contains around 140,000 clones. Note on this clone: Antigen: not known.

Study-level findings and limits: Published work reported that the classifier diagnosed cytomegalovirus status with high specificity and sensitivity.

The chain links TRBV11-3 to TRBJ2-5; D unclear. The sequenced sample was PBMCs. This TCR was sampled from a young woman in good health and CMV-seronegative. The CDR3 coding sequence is TGTGCCAGCAGCTTAGATCCCGAGGCCCAGTACTTC. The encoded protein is CASSLDPEAQYF.